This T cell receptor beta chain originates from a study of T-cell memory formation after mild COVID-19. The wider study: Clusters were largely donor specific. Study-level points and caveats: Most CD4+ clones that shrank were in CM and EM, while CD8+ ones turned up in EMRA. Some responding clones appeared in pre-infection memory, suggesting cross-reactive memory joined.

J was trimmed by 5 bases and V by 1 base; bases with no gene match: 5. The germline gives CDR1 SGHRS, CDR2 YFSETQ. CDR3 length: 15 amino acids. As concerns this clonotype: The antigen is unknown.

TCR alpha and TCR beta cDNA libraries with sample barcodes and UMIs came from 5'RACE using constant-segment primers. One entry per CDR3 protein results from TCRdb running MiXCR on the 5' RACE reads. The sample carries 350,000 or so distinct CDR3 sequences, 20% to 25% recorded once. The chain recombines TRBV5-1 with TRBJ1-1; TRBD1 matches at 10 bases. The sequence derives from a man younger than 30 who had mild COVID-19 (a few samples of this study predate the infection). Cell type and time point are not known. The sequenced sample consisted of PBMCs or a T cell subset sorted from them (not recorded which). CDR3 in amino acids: CASSLWDRGGTEAFF. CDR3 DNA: TGCGCCAGCAGCTTGTGGGACAGGGGTGGGACTGAAGCTTTCTTT. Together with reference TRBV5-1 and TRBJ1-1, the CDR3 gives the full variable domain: KAGVTQTPRYLIKTRGQQVTLSCSPISGHRSVSWYQQTPGQGLQFLFEYFSETQRNKGNFPGRFSGRQFSNSRSEMNVSTLELGDSALYLCASSLWDRGGTEAFFGQGTRLTVV.